Below are 27 T cell receptor beta chains sequenced from a single sample in a study of blood T cell repertoires in COVID-19. Using immunoSEQ multiplex PCR, the repertoire was profiled, and TCRdb retains in-frame clones only, with some absent. The data hold approximately 200,000 clones, with about 88% observed a single time. The sample was peripheral blood. These receptor sequences come from a man younger than 45 with acute or convalescent COVID-19.

The chain carries TRBV4-1 and TRBJ1-5; 7 bases align to TRBD1. Trimming at V came to 1 base and at J to 6 bases, leaving 15 bases not matched to a gene. Germline V lookup: CDR1 MGHRA, CDR2 YSYEKL. This CDR3 has 18 residues. DNA for the CDR3: TGCGCCAGCAGCCAAGTCCGGCTGGACAGGATAGCCGGTCAGCCCCAGCATTTT. Amino acids: CASSQVRLDRIAGQPQHF.

This chain links TRBV14 with TRBJ2-5; 7 bases line up with TRBD2. Trimming cost V 6 bases and J 5 bases; bases outside gene matches: 12. This CDR3 is 15 amino acids long. Germline V gene lookup returns CDR1 SGHDN and CDR2 FVKESK. CDR3 nucleotide sequence: TGTGCCAGCAGACGCGGCCTAGCGGCGCTCGAGACCCAGTACTTC. Translated, it gives CASRRGLAALETQYF.

The sample holds one count of this clone. The V call is TRBV11-2, the J call TRBJ1-2; possibly TRBD1 for D (6 bases). This CDR3 comprises 14 residues. V shed 5 bases and J shed 3 bases, with 13 bases lying between them. Germline V gene lookup returns CDR1 SGHAT and CDR2 FQNNGV. DNA of the CDR3: TGTGCCAGCAGCCCGACAGGTTCTTACTATGGCTACACCTTC. Residues: CASSPTGSYYGYTF.

This chain uses TRBV18 with TRBJ2-2; 10 bases are a match to TRBD2. The V gene end was trimmed by 6 bases and the J gene end by 5 bases; junction bases not matched to a gene: 9. The germline V gene encodes CDR1 KGHSH and CDR2 LQKENI. The CDR3 runs 16 residues. CDR3: CASSRETSGKTGELFF. Here the CDR3 DNA reads TGTGCCAGCTCTCGCGAAACTAGCGGGAAGACCGGGGAGCTGTTTTTT.

The gene calls are TRBV2 and TRBJ1-6; D uncertain. V gave up 5 bases and J gave up 0 bases, with 11 bases separating them. CDR1 and CDR2 from the germline V gene are SNHLY and FYNNEI. The CDR3 spans 16 residues. The CDR3 is CASSNSESSYNSPLHF. In DNA form, the CDR3 reads TGTGCCAGCAGTAACTCCGAAAGCTCCTATAATTCACCCCTCCACTTT.

CDR3: CASSSGLAWELAYEQYF. CDR3 in DNA: TGTGCCAGCAGCTCAGGACTAGCCTGGGAGTTAGCCTACGAGCAGTACTTC. The gene calls are TRBV3-1 (or the pseudogene TRBV3-2) and TRBJ2-7; 8 positions agree with TRBD2. CDR1 and CDR2 (germline): LGHDT, YNNKEL (reference sequence). The CDR3 loop spans 17 amino acids. V lost 5 bases to trimming and J lost 2 bases; unmatched junction nucleotides: 14.

The chain uses TRBV14 and TRBJ2-3; 8 bases align to TRBD1. The germline V gene has CDR1 SGHDN and CDR2 FVKESK. There are 18 residues in the CDR3. The trim removed 2 bases at V and 2 bases at J, leaving 12 bases unmatched. The CDR3 region has the DNA TGTGCCAGCAGCCAAACCCGGCTGGGACAGGATTACACAGATACGCAGTATTTT. Translation: CASSQTRLGQDYTDTQYF. The full variable domain, with the rest looked up from reference TRBV14 and TRBJ2-3, is EAGVTQFPSHSVIEKGQTVTLRCDPISGHDNLYWYRRVMGKEIKFLLHFVKESKQDESGMPNNRFLAERTGGTYSTLKVQPAELEDSGVYFCASSQTRLGQDYTDTQYFGPGTRLTVL.

The chain employs TRBV5-8 and TRBJ1-4; perhaps TRBD1 as D (6 bases). V was cut by 2 bases and J by 8 bases, with 13 bases left in between. The CDR3 is 14 residues long. Germline CDR1 SGHTS, CDR2 YDEGEE. Here the CDR3 DNA reads TGTGCCAGCAGCTTTCGTGGGACACTCGAAAAACTGTTTTTT. As protein: CASSFRGTLEKLFF.

This clone has a single count. The rearrangement uses TRBV5-1 and TRBJ2-3, with 9 positions matching TRBD2. There are 17 residues in the CDR3. With V trimmed by 0 bases and J by 3 bases, 8 bases remained unmatched. Germline CDR1 is SGHRS and CDR2 is YFSETQ. The CDR3 DNA reads TGCGCCAGCAGCTTGGAATGGCTAGCGGGGACAACAGATACGCAGTATTTT. This encodes CASSLEWLAGTTDTQYF.

J is TRBJ1-1 and V is TRBV9, with a weak D call TRBD1 (5 bases). Trimming removed 3 bases from V and 3 bases from J, with 12 bases in between. From germline, CDR1 is SGDLS and CDR2 YYNGEE. This CDR3 has 14 residues. CDR3 nucleotide sequence: TGTGCCAGCAGCGCCCTTACAGGAGACACTGAAGCTTTCTTT. Residues: CASSALTGDTEAFF.

A single count supports this clone. In DNA form, the CDR3 reads TGTGCCAGCAGTTTTGCGGGGGGGCTACCTGACGAGCAGTACTTC. The encoded protein is CASSFAGGLPDEQYF. The V and J genes are TRBV28 and TRBJ2-7, with 9 bases matching TRBD2. CDR3 length: 15 residues. The germline V gene encodes CDR1 MDHEN and CDR2 SYDVKM. Trimming cost V 3 bases and J 5 bases; bases outside gene matches: 8.

This rearrangement joins TRBV5-5 to TRBJ2-1, with 7 nucleotides matching TRBD2. This CDR3 comprises 15 residues. J gave up 4 bases and V 2 bases, and 6 bases lay outside the gene matches. The germline V gene encodes CDR1 SGHKS and CDR2 YYEKEE (reference sequence). The CDR3 DNA is TGTGCCAGCAGCTTAGGAGCGGGACCATACAATGAGCAGTTCTTC. Amino acids: CASSLGAGPYNEQFF.

The CDR3 nucleotides read TGTGCCAGCAGTTACTCTAGGACAACCCGCGGGGAACTGTTTTTT. Its translation is CASSYSRTTRGELFF. The genes are TRBV6-5 and TRBJ1-4; D might be TRBD1 (5 bases). Germline CDR1 MNHEY, CDR2 SVGAGI. The CDR3 runs 15 residues. The ends were cut back, 0 bases at V and 12 bases at J, with 17 bases in the middle.

The chain links TRBV6-5 to TRBJ1-5, with a weak D call TRBD1 (6 bases). The CDR3 extends over 14 amino acids. The V and J ends lost 5 bases and 7 bases respectively, with 15 bases between them. Germline V CDR1 and CDR2: MNHEY, SVGAGI. The CDR3 sequence is CASSPTHRDQPQHF. The CDR3 region has the DNA TGTGCCAGCAGTCCAACCCACAGGGACCAGCCCCAGCATTTT.

The CDR3 protein is CAWSVLGPKNSPLHF. The CDR3 coding sequence is TGTGCCTGGAGTGTATTGGGGCCTAAAAATTCACCCCTCCACTTT. This chain connects TRBV30 to TRBJ1-6; D is perhaps TRBD1 (5 bases). Germline V CDR1 and CDR2: GTSNPN, SVGIG (reference sequence). The length of the CDR3 is 15 residues. V lost 0 bases and J 7 bases, leaving 13 bases between the germline ends.

The chain couples TRBV28 to TRBJ2-3; TRBD1 is a possible D gene (5 bases). V was pared by 8 bases and J by 2 bases, with 14 bases between. Germline V gives CDR1 MDHEN, CDR2 SYDVKM. This CDR3 has 14 residues. The CDR3 bases are TGTGCCAGCCGCCAGACAGAAATCACAGATACGCAGTATTTT. It specifies CASRQTEITDTQYF.

The chain couples TRBV27 to TRBJ2-5; 8 bases are a match to TRBD1. V lost 4 bases to trimming and J lost 1 base; unmatched junction nucleotides: 5. Germline V lookup: CDR1 MNHEY, CDR2 SMNVEV (reference sequence). The CDR3 spans 15 residues. CDR3 in amino acids: CASSSLGTGQETQYF. The DNA of the CDR3 is TGTGCCAGCAGTTCTCTCGGGACAGGCCAAGAGACCCAGTACTTC.

J is TRBJ1-2 and V is TRBV3-1 (or the pseudogene TRBV3-2); D is unresolved. V shed 1 base and J shed 5 bases, with 11 bases lying between them. The CDR3 is 14 amino acids. The V gene's germline CDR1 is LGHDT and CDR2 YNNKEL (reference sequence). The CDR3 bases are TGTGCCAGCAGCCAAGTCGGCAGGTCTTATGGCTACACCTTC. Its translation: CASSQVGRSYGYTF.

The chain carries TRBV28 and TRBJ2-6, with 8 bases that match TRBD1. With V trimmed by 5 bases and J by 12 bases, 12 bases remained unmatched. Looked up from germline, CDR1 is MDHEN and CDR2 is SYDVKM. The CDR3 has 15 residues. CDR3 coding DNA: TGTGCCAGCAGTACGACAGGGGCGTCATCACTCGTCCTGACTTTC. Protein product: CASSTTGASSLVLTF.

The CDR3 sequence: CATKNPGGITDTQYF. The CDR3 bases are TGTGCCACAAAGAACCCAGGCGGGATCACAGATACGCAGTATTTT. The V call is TRBV27, the J call TRBJ2-3, with D perhaps TRBD2 (6 bases). V lost 10 bases to trimming and J lost 2 bases, with 19 bases between them. Germline CDR1 MNHEY, CDR2 SMNVEV (reference sequence). The CDR3 loop spans 15 amino acids.

V gene TRBV4-1 combines with J gene TRBJ2-1; 14 bases map to TRBD2. With V trimmed by 3 bases and J by 6 bases, 13 bases remained unmatched. This CDR3 region has 19 residues. Germline assignment: CDR1 MGHRA and CDR2 YSYEKL. CDR3 nucleotides: TGCGCCAGCAGCCAGAGAGCGGGACTAGCGGGAGAAATAGGCAATGAGCAGTTCTTC. Translation: CASSQRAGLAGEIGNEQFF.

This chain links TRBV11-3 with TRBJ1-1; weak D call: TRBD1 (6 bases). Per germline, CDR1 SGHNT and CDR2 YENEEA. The CDR3 loop spans 13 amino acids. The V and J ends lost 1 base and 7 bases respectively, with 10 bases between them. The CDR3 coding sequence is TGTGCCAGCAGCTTAGGGACAGCATTTGAAGCTTTCTTT. This encodes CASSLGTAFEAFF. Complete variable domain (other parts from reference TRBV11-3 and TRBJ1-1): EAGVVQSPRYKIIEKKQPVAFWCNPISGHNTLYWYLQNLGQGPELLIRYENEEAVDDSQLPKDRFSAERLKGVDSTLKIQPAELGDSAVYLCASSLGTAFEAFFGQGTRLTVV.

The chain carries TRBV28 and TRBJ1-5; D is uncertain. The ends were cut back, 7 bases at V and 4 bases at J, with 8 bases in the middle. CDR1 and CDR2 (germline): MDHEN, SYDVKM. The CDR3 has 12 residues. This CDR3 reads CASTHPNQPQHF. In DNA form, the CDR3 reads TGTGCCAGCACCCATCCAAATCAGCCCCAGCATTTT.

The rearrangement links TRBV28 to TRBJ1-2; D is perhaps TRBD1 (5 bases). The CDR3 covers 14 residues. CDR1 is MDHEN and CDR2 is SYDVKM in the germline V gene. Trimming removed 6 bases from V and 5 bases from J, with 16 bases in between. CDR3 sequence (DNA): TGTGCCAGCAGGATCCCGGGACTCTTATATGGCTACACCTTC. Residues: CASRIPGLLYGYTF.

Here the CDR3 DNA reads TGTGCCAGTAGTACCCGGGACAGCTACAATGAGCAGTTCTTC. Translation gives CASSTRDSYNEQFF. The rearrangement joins TRBV19 to TRBJ2-1, with TRBD1 matching 7 bases. The CDR3 has 14 amino acids. With V trimmed by 4 bases and J by 3 bases, 3 bases remained unmatched. Germline V gene lookup returns CDR1 LNHDA and CDR2 SQIVND (reference sequence). Full variable domain (outside the CDR3, taken from reference TRBV19 and TRBJ2-1): DGGITQSPKYLFRKEGQNVTLSCEQNLNHDAMYWYRQDPGQGLRLIYYSQIVNDFQKGDIAEGYSVSREKKESFPLTVTSAQKNPTAFYLCASSTRDSYNEQFFGPGTRLTVL.

J is TRBJ1-4 and V is TRBV6-5; 10 bases fit TRBD1. With 5 bases clipped from V and 3 bases from J, the junction kept 3 bases outside the gene matches. The CDR3 extends over 15 amino acids. Germline CDR1 reads MNHEY; CDR2 reads SVGAGI. CDR3 nucleotides: TGTGCCAGCAGTCGACAGGGGGCCGCTAATGAAAAACTGTTTTTT. Protein sequence: CASSRQGAANEKLFF.

In the case of this clone: At one of its ends the junction is not consistent with the germline gene, which may arise from a read error. V and J are TRBV6-1 and TRBJ2-7; D is possibly TRBD1 (5 bases). This CDR3 has 13 amino acids. Germline V gene lookup returns CDR1 MNHNS and CDR2 SASEGT. The CDR3 reads CASREGRVGEQYF. As DNA, the CDR3 is TGTGCCAGCAGGGAAGGCAGGGTAGGCGAGCAGTACTTC.